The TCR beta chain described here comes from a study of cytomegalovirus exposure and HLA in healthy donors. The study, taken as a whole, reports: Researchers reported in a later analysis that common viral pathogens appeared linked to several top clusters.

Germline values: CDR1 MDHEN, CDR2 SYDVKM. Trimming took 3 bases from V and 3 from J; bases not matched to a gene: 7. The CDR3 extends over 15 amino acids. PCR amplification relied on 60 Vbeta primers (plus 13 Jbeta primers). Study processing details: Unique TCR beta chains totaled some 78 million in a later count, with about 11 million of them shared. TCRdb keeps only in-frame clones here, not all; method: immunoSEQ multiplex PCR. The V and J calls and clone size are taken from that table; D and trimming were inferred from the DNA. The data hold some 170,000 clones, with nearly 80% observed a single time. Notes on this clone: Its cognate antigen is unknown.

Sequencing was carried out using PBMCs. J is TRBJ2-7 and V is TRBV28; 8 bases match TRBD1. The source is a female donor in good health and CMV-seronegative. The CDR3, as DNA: TGTGCCAGCAGTTTGTTTTTGGACAGGGACTACGAGCAGTACTTC. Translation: CASSLFLDRDYEQYF.